This TCR beta chain was identified during a study of ipilimumab plus nivolumab after autologous stem cell transplantation. This table comes from immunoSEQ multiplex PCR, and its TCRdb copy is limited to in-frame clones, with some not included. The sample carries tens of thousands of clones, about 86% recorded once. CDR3 length: 15 amino acids. V lost 4 bases, J lost 8 bases, and 8 bases stayed unmatched. Germline V gene sequence: CDR1 MNHNS, CDR2 SASEGT. Ipilimumab, 1 mg/kg, started 14 to 28 days after autologous transplant. Dosing: nivolumab 3 mg/kg IV, weeks 1, 4, 7, 10, then every two weeks to week 26.

Sequenced material: PBMCs, taken in a trial of ipilimumab plus nivolumab as post-transplant consolidation. The TCR comes from a male donor with diffuse large B-cell lymphoma. The J gene is TRBJ2-2, the V gene TRBV6-1; 9 nucleotides line up with TRBD2. CDR3 protein: CASSVERGAGGELFF. Written as DNA, the CDR3 is TGTGCCAGCAGTGTCGAGCGGGGGGCTGGGGGGGAGCTGTTTTTT.